A single T cell receptor beta chain is shown here with its context. As yet, its antigen is unknown. The V segment lost 1 base and the J segment 4 bases; nucleotides outside the gene matches: 4. The CDR3 extends over 15 amino acids. CDR1 and CDR2 (germline): SGHDT, YYEEEE. The entry originates in a study of T cells in Graves' hyperthyroidism and ophthalmopathy. On the study more broadly: Peripheral blood was obtained at initial diagnosis, preceding any treatment. Study findings and constraints: Separation of ophthalmopathy from stable hyperthyroidism was achieved by a 13 V-J model.

Template material for amplifying TCR beta CDR3 regions consisted of RNA transcripts. RT-PCR in the first round (using the HTBI primer set) targeted the TCR CDR3. TCRdb processed the multiplex PCR reads anew with MiXCR; each CDR3 protein has one entry. The sample has a few hundred thousand distinct CDR3 sequences, 15% to 20% seen once. The TCR comes from a woman in her 30s with Graves' ophthalmopathy. The rearrangement links TRBV5-6 to TRBJ2-3; 9 bases fit TRBD2. Sequenced: blood. The DNA of the CDR3 is TGTGCCAGCAGCTTGATTAGCGGGAGCGCAGATACGCAGTATTTT. It yields the protein CASSLISGSADTQYF.